This T cell receptor beta chain was observed in a study of shared clonotypes between healthy human individuals. The study's findings and limits: Memory subsets generally showed smaller estimated richness than naive subsets did.

Turning to this clone: Its antigen is still unknown.

It was CD45RO-negative cells, positively selected for CCR7, that made up naive CD8 cells, with terminally differentiated effector memory CD45RA+ cells excluded. None of the donors, who were healthy HIV-negative adults, had recently had acute infections or vaccinations. From germline, CDR1 is SGHTA and CDR2 FQGNSA. This CDR3 has 16 amino acids. V was trimmed by 3 bases and J by 1 base, leaving 13 bases between them. Authors' methods: ImmunoSEQ output lacked quality scores and full-length reads, limiting matched filtering. Only in-frame clones appear in the TCRdb table, and some are missing; sequencing was by immunoSEQ multiplex PCR. V, J and clone size reflect that table, while D and trimming were determined from the DNA. The sample carries about 2.1 million clones, 90% to 95% recorded once.

The receptor comes from a man aged 18 to 29 in good health. Some clones in this sample may be carry-over from other donors' samples. This chain joins TRBV7-2 and TRBJ1-3; D call uncertain. Sequencing used naive CD8+ T cells from PBMCs. Written as DNA, the CDR3 is TGTGCCAGCAGCTTCGCGGCCTTGAGGTCTGGAAACACCATATATTTT. Encoded protein: CASSFAALRSGNTIYF.